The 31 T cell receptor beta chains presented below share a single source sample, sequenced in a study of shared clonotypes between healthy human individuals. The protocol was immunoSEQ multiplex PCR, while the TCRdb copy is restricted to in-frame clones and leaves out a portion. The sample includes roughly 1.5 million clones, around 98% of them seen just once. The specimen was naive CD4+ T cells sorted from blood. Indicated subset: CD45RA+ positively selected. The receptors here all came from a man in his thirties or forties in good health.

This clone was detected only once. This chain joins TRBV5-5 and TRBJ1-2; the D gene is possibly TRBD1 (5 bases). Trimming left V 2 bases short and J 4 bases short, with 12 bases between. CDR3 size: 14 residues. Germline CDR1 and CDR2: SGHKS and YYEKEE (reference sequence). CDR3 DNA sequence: TGTGCCAGCAGCTTACAGGTCTCCCCCTATGGCTACACCTTC. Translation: CASSLQVSPYGYTF. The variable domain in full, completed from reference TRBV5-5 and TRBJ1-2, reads DAGVTQSPTHLIKTRGQQVTLRCSPISGHKSVSWYQQVLGQGPQFIFQYYEKEERGRGNFPDRFSARQFPNYSSELNVNALLLGDSALYLCASSLQVSPYGYTFGSGTRLTVV.

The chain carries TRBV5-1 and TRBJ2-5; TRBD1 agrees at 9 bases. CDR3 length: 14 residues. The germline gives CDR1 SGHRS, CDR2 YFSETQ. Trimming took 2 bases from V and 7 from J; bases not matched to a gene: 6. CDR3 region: CASSFRQGVGTQYF. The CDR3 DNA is TGCGCCAGCAGCTTTAGACAGGGGGTCGGGACCCAGTACTTC.

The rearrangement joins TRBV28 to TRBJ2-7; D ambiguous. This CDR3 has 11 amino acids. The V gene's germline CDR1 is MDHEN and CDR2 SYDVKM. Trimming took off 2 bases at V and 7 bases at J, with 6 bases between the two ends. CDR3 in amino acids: CASSLREEQYF. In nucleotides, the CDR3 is TGTGCCAGCAGTTTAAGAGAGGAGCAGTACTTC. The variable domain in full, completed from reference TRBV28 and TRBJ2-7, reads DVKVTQSSRYLVKRTGEKVFLECVQDMDHENMFWYRQDPGLGLRLIYFSYDVKMKEKGDIPEGYSVSREKKERFSLILESASTNQTSMYLCASSLREEQYFGPGTRLTVT.

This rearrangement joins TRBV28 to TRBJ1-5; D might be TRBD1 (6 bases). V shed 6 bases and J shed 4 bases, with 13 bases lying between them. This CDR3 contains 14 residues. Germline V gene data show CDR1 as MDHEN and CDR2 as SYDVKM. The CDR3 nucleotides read TGTGCCAGCAGGCCCTTGACAGGAAATCAGCCCCAGCATTTT. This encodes CASRPLTGNQPQHF. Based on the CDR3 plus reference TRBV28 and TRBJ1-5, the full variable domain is DVKVTQSSRYLVKRTGEKVFLECVQDMDHENMFWYRQDPGLGLRLIYFSYDVKMKEKGDIPEGYSVSREKKERFSLILESASTNQTSMYLCASRPLTGNQPQHFGDGTRLSIL.

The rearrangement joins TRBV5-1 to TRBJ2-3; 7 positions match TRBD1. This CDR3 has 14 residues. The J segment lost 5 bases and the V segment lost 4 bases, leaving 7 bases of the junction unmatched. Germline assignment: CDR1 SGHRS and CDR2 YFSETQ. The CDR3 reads CASSQTGSRDTQYF. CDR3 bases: TGCGCCAGCAGCCAGACAGGGTCACGAGATACGCAGTATTTT.

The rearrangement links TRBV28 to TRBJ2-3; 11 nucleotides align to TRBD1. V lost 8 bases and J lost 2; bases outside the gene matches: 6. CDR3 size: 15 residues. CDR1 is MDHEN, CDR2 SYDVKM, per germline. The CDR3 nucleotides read TGTGCCAGCGGGGGACAGGGGGTAAACACAGATACGCAGTATTTT. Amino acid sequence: CASGGQGVNTDTQYF.

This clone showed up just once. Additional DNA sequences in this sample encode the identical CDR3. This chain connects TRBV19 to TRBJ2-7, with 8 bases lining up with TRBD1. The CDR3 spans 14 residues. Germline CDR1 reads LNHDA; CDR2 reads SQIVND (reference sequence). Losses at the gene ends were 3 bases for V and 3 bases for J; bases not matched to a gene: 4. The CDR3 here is CASSIRTGGYEQYF. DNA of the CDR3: TGTGCCAGTAGTATTCGTACAGGGGGCTACGAGCAGTACTTC.

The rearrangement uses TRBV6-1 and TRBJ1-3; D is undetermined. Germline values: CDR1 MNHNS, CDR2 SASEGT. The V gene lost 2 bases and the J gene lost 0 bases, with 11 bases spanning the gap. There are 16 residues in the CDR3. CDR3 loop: CASSERPKSSGNTIYF. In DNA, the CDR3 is TGTGCCAGCAGTGAAAGACCCAAGAGCTCTGGAAACACCATATATTTT.

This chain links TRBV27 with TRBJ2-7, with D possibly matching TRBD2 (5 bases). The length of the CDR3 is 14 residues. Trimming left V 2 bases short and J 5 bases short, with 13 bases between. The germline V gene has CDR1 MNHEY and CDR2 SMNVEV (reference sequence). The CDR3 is CASSLREDVHEQYF. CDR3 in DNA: TGTGCCAGCAGTTTACGGGAAGACGTCCACGAGCAGTACTTC.

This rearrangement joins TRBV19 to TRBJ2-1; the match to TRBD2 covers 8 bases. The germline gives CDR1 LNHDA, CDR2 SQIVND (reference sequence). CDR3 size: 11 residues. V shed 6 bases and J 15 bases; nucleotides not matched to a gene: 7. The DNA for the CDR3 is TGTGCCAGTAGCACAACGGGAGGGGCGTTCTTC. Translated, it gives CASSTTGGAFF. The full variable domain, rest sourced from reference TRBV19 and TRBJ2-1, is DGGITQSPKYLFRKEGQNVTLSCEQNLNHDAMYWYRQDPGQGLRLIYYSQIVNDFQKGDIAEGYSVSREKKESFPLTVTSAQKNPTAFYLCASSTTGGAFFGPGTRLTVL.

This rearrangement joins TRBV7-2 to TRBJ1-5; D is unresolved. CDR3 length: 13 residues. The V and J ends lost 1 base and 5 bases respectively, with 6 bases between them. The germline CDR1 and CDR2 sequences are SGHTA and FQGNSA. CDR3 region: CASSLESDQPQHF. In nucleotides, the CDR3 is TGTGCCAGCAGCTTAGAATCGGATCAGCCCCAGCATTTT.

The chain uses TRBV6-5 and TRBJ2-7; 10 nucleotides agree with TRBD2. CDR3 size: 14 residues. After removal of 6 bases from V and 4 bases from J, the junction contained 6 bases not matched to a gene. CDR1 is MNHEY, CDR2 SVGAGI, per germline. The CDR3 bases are TGTGCCAGCAGAGAGGCTAGCGGGAGATACGAGCAGTACTTC. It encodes CASREASGRYEQYF.

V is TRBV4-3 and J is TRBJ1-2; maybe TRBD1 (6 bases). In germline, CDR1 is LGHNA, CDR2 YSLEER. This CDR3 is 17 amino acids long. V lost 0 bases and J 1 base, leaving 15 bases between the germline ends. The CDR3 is CASSQDPSGGRNYGYTF. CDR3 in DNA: TGCGCCAGCAGCCAAGATCCCTCGGGGGGCCGTAACTATGGCTACACCTTC.

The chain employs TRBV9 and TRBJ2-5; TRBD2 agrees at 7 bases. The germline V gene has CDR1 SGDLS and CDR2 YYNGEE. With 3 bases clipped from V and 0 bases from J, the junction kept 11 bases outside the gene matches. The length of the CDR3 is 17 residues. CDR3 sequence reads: CASSEGGARKYQETQYF. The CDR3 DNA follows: TGTGCCAGCAGCGAGGGAGGGGCTCGCAAGTACCAAGAGACCCAGTACTTC.

CDR3 in amino acids: CASSHQDRGSSYEQYF. CDR3 coding DNA: TGTGCCAGCAGCCACCAGGACAGGGGAAGCTCCTACGAGCAGTACTTC. This chain joins TRBV5-5 and TRBJ2-7; 9 nucleotides agree with TRBD1. Germline CDR1 and CDR2: SGHKS and YYEKEE (reference sequence). This CDR3 has 16 amino acids. J gave up 0 bases and V 4 bases, and 8 bases lay outside the gene matches.

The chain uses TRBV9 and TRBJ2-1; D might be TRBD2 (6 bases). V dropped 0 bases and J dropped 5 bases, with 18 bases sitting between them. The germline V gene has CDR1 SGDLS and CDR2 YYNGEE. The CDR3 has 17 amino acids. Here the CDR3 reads CASSVVFGSLGNNEQFF. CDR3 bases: TGTGCCAGCAGCGTAGTTTTCGGGAGCTTGGGTAACAATGAGCAGTTCTTC. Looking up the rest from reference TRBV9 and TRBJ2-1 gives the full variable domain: DSGVTQTPKHLITATGQRVTLRCSPRSGDLSVYWYQQSLDQGLQFLIQYYNGEERAKGNILERFSAQQFPDLHSELNLSSLELGDSALYFCASSVVFGSLGNNEQFFGPGTRLTVL.

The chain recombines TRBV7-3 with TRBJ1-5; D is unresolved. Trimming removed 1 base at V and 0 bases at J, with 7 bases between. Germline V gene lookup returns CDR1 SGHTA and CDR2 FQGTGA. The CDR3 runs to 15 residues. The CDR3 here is CASSLRGGSNQPQHF. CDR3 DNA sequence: TGTGCCAGCAGCTTAAGGGGAGGTAGCAATCAGCCCCAGCATTTT.

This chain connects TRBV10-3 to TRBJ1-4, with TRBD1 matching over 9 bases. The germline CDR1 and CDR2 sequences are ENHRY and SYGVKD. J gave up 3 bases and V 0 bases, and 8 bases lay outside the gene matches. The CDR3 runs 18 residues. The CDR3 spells CAISESYRGLQANEKLFF. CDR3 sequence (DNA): TGTGCCATCAGTGAGTCATACAGGGGGCTTCAGGCTAATGAAAAACTGTTTTTT.

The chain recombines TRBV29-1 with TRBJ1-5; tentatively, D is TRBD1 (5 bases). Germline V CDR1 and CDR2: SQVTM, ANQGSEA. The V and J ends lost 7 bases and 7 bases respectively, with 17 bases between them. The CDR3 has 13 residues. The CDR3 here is CSAIPQGGQPQHF. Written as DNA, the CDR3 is TGCAGCGCTATCCCGCAGGGAGGACAGCCCCAGCATTTT.

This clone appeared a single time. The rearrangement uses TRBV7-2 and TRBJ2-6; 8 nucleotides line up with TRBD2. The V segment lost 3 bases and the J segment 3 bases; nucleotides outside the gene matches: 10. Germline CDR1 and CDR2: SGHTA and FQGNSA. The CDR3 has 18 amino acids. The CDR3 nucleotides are TGTGCCAGCAGCTTGTTAGAAGCGGGAGCGGGTGGGGCCAACGTCCTGACTTTC. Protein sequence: CASSLLEAGAGGANVLTF.

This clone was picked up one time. The CDR3 region is CASSVASSSEQYF. The CDR3 DNA is TGTGCCAGCAGCGTAGCTTCGAGTTCCGAGCAGTACTTC. This chain links TRBV9 with TRBJ2-7; no definite D call. Germline values: CDR1 SGDLS, CDR2 YYNGEE. With 0 bases removed from V and 6 bases from J, the gap between germline ends came to 10 bases. The CDR3 length is 13 residues.

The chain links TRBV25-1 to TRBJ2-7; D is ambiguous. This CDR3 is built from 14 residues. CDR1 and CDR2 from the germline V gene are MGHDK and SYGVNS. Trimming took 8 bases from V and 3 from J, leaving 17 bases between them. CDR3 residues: CASRARGSHYEQYF. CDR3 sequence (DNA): TGTGCCAGCCGTGCCCGCGGCTCCCACTACGAGCAGTACTTC.

The DNA for the CDR3 is TGTGCCAGCAGCTTGGCCCCGGGACAGAGCTCCTACAATGAGCAGTTCTTC. Translated: CASSLAPGQSSYNEQFF. The chain recombines TRBV11-3 with TRBJ2-1; 7 nucleotides agree with TRBD1. The V and J ends lost 3 bases and 0 bases, in that order; junction bases with no gene match: 8. Germline V CDR1 and CDR2: SGHNT, YENEEA. CDR3 length: 17 amino acids.

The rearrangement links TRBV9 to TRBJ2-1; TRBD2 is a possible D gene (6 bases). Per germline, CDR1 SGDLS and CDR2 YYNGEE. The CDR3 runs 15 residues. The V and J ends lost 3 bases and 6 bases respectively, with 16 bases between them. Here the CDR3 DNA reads TGTGCCAGCAGCGACACTAGCTTCAATGGCAATGAGCAGTTCTTC. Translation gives CASSDTSFNGNEQFF.

The CDR3 reads CASSLSSLDRRFTDTQYF. The CDR3 coding sequence is TGTGCCAGCAGCTTAAGTAGCTTGGACAGGCGTTTCACAGATACGCAGTATTTT. V usage is TRBV11-2 and J usage is TRBJ2-3; 7 nucleotides agree with TRBD1. Germline-derived CDR1 and CDR2 are SGHAT and FQNNGV. The V and J ends lost 2 bases and 2 bases, in that order; junction bases with no gene match: 13. The CDR3 length is 18 residues.

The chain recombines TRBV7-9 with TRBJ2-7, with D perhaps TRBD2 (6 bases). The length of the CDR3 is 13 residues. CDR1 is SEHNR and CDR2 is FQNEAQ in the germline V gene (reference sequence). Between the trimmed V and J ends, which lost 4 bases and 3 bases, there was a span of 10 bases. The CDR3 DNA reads TGTGCCAGCAGCTCGGGGGTTAGCTACGAGCAGTACTTC. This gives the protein CASSSGVSYEQYF.

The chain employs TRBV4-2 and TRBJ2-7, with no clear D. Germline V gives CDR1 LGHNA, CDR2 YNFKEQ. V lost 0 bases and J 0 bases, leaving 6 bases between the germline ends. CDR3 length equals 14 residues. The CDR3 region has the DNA TGTGCCAGCAGCCAAGACAGATTCTCCTACGAGCAGTACTTC. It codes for CASSQDRFSYEQYF.

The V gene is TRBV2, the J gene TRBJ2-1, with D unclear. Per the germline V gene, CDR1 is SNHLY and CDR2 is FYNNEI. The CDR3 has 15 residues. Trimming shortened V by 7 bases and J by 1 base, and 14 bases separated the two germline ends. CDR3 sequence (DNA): TGTGCCAGCACCCTCGCAAGGGCTTCCTACAATGAGCAGTTCTTC. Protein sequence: CASTLARASYNEQFF.

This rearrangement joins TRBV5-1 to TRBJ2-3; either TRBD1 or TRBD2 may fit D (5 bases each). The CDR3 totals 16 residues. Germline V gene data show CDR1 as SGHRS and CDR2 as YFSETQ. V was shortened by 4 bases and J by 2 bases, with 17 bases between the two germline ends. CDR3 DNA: TGCGCCAGCAGCACCCGACCGGGGCCCTCCACAGATACGCAGTATTTT. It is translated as CASSTRPGPSTDTQYF.

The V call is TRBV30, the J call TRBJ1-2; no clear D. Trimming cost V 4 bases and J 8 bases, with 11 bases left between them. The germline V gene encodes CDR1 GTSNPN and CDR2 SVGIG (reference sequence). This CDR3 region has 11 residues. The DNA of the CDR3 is TGTGCCTGGACTTCAGTGGGCGGCTACACCTTC. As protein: CAWTSVGGYTF.

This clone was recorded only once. CDR3 sequence (DNA): TGTGCCATCAGTGATCCCAGGGCCACCGGGGAGCTGTTTTTT. Its translation: CAISDPRATGELFF. This rearrangement joins TRBV10-3 to TRBJ2-2, with D perhaps TRBD1 (5 bases). V shed 3 bases and J shed 4 bases, with 9 bases lying between them. The CDR3 sequence is 14 residues long. Germline assignment: CDR1 ENHRY and CDR2 SYGVKD.